This TCR beta chain was found in a study of T cells after yellow fever vaccination. Researchers made TCR cDNA using 5'RACE template switching, and this step added a universal primer site and UMIs. One entry per CDR3 protein, called by TCRdb with MiXCR from the 5' RACE reads. The sample contains over 300,000 distinct CDR3 sequences, 6.8% of which appear only once. CDR1 and CDR2 from the germline V gene are SGHRS and YFSETQ. CDR3 length: 15 amino acids. V lost 5 bases and J lost 12, with 27 bases in between. This clonotype turned up a few times. As yet, its antigen is unknown. Study-level results: It was a weaker secondary response, yet one that peaked faster, at day 5 versus 15. The booster saw the reappearance of most primary-vaccination clones (around 96% CD4, 88% CD8).

The V and J genes are TRBV5-1 and TRBJ2-7; D gene ambiguous. The sequence derives from a man aged 18 to 30 who received the YFV17D yellow fever vaccine. The sample consisted of PBMCs, taken roughly 45 days after the first yellow fever vaccination. CDR3: CASSSGPAGPSTWYV. The CDR3 DNA reads as TGCGCCAGCAGTTCCGGACCCGCCGGGCCTTCAACTTGGTACGTC.